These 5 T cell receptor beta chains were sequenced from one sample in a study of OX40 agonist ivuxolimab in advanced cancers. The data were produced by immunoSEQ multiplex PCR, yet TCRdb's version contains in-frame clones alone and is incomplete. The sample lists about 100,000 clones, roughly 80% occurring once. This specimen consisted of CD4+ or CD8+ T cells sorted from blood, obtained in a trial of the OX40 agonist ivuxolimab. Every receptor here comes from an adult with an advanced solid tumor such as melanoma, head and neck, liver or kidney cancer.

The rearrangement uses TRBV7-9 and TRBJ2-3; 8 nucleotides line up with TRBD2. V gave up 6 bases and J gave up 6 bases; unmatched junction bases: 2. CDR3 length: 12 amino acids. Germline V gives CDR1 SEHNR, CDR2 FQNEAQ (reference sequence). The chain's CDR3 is CASRGLVDTQYF. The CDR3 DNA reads TGTGCCAGCAGGGGACTAGTGGATACGCAGTATTTT.

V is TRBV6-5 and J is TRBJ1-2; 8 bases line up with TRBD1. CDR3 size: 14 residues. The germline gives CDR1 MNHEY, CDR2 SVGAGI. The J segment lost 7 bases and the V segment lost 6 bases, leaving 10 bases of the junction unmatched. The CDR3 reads CASSVSGQGVGYTF. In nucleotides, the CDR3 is TGTGCCAGCAGCGTCTCAGGACAGGGCGTTGGCTACACCTTC.

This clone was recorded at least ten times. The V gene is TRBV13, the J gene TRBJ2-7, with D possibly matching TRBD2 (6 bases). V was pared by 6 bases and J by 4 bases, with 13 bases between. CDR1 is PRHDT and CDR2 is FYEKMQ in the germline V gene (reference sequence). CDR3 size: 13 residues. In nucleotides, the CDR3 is TGTGCCAGCAGGGCCCCCGGGGGATACGAGCAGTACTTC. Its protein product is CASRAPGGYEQYF.

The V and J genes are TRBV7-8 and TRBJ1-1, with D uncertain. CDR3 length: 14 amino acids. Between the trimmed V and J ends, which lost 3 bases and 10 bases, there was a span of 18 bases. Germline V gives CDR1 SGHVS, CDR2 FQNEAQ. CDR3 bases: TGTGCCAGCAGCTTCTCTCGGACGGTAGTCTTAGCTTTCTTT. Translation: CASSFSRTVVLAFF. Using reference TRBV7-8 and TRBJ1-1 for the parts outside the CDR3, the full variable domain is GAGVSQSPRYKVAKRGQDVALRCDPISGHVSLFWYQQALGQGPEFLTYFQNEAQLDKSGLPSDRFFAERPEGSVSTLKIQRTQQEDSAVYLCASSFSRTVVLAFFGQGTRLTVV.

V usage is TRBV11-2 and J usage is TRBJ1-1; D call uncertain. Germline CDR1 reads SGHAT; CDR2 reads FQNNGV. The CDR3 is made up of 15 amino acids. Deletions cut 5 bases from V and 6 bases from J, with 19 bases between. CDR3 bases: TGTGCCAGCAGCCCATTCAGCTCCGGGCTAGCTGAAGCTTTCTTT. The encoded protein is CASSPFSSGLAEAFF.